Below are 9 T cell receptor beta chains sequenced from a single sample in a study of T cells in Graves' hyperthyroidism and ophthalmopathy. TCR beta CDR3 sequences were amplified from RNA transcripts. Using the HTBI primer set, a first-round RT-PCR was run on the TCR CDR3. TCRdb re-called the multiplex PCR reads through MiXCR, storing one row per CDR3 protein. Here the sample spans under 600,000 distinct CDR3 sequences, about 16% being singletons. The material sequenced was blood. The receptors stem from a woman aged 40 to 50 with Graves' ophthalmopathy.

This clonotype showed up many times. The chain joins TRBV11-2 to TRBJ2-3, with D tentatively TRBD1 (5 bases). V dropped 5 bases and J dropped 1 base, with 13 bases sitting between them. The CDR3 contains 15 residues. CDR1 and CDR2 (germline): SGHAT, FQNNGV. The CDR3 loop is CASSDTGLRTDTQYF. In nucleotides, the CDR3 is TGTGCCAGCAGCGATACAGGCCTTCGCACAGATACGCAGTATTTT. The full variable domain, in which reference TRBV11-2 and TRBJ2-3 provide the parts outside the CDR3, is EAGVAQSPRYKIIEKRQSVAFWCNPISGHATLYWYQQILGQGPKLLIQFQNNGVVDDSQLPKDRFSAERLKGVDSTLKIQPAKLEDSAVYLCASSDTGLRTDTQYFGPGTRLTVL.

The table lists this clonotype with a few counts. The CDR3 protein is CASRPTSGRAGTYYNEQFF. CDR3 nucleotides: TGTGCCAGCAGACCCACTAGCGGGAGGGCCGGAACCTACTACAATGAGCAGTTCTTC. This chain joins TRBV2 and TRBJ2-1; 13 bases fit TRBD2. From germline, CDR1 is SNHLY and CDR2 FYNNEI. This CDR3 spans 19 amino acids. The ends lost 6 bases at V and 3 bases at J; junction bases unmatched: 14. Drawing the rest from reference TRBV2 and TRBJ2-1, the complete variable domain is EPEVTQTPSHQVTQMGQEVILRCVPISNHLYFYWYRQILGQKVEFLVSFYNNEISEKSEIFDDQFSVERPDGSNFTLKIRSTKLEDSAMYFCASRPTSGRAGTYYNEQFFGPGTRLTVL.

In this sample, this clonotype turned up a few times. The J gene is TRBJ1-2, the V gene TRBV4-1; D possibly corresponds to TRBD1 (5 bases). Germline CDR1 is MGHRA and CDR2 is YSYEKL. Trimming took 0 bases from V and 5 from J, leaving 10 bases between them. The CDR3 is made up of 14 amino acids. The CDR3 DNA is TGCGCCAGCAGCCAAGATGGGGGAGGGTATGGCTACACCTTC. This gives the protein CASSQDGGGYGYTF.

The V gene is TRBV5-1, the J gene TRBJ2-2; a weak D match, TRBD2 (5 bases). V was shortened by 1 base and J by 0 bases, with 7 bases between the two germline ends. Per the germline V gene, CDR1 is SGHRS and CDR2 is YFSETQ. The CDR3 loop spans 15 amino acids. This CDR3 is CASSLSAANTGELFF. The CDR3, as DNA: TGCGCCAGCAGCTTGTCAGCGGCGAACACCGGGGAGCTGTTTTTT.

This chain connects TRBV7-9 to TRBJ2-3; 12 positions match TRBD2. The trim removed 5 bases at V and 8 bases at J, leaving 5 bases unmatched. Germline V lookup: CDR1 SEHNR, CDR2 FQNEAQ (reference sequence). The length of the CDR3 is 14 residues. CDR3 amino acids: CASSETSGSPTQYF. As DNA, the CDR3 is TGTGCCAGCAGCGAGACTAGCGGGAGCCCTACGCAGTATTTT.

The table lists this clonotype with many counts. The chain couples TRBV2 to TRBJ2-1, with TRBD2 identical over 10 bases. The ends lost 4 bases at V and 8 bases at J; junction bases unmatched: 8. Germline CDR1 is SNHLY and CDR2 is FYNNEI. The length of the CDR3 is 15 residues. CDR3 sequence: CASSGPASGGHEQFF. DNA for the CDR3: TGTGCCAGCAGTGGGCCGGCTAGCGGGGGCCATGAGCAGTTCTTC.

In this sample, this clonotype turned up many times. The chain combines TRBV18 with TRBJ1-1; 9 bases agree with TRBD1. The CDR3 totals 15 residues. V lost 3 bases to trimming and J lost 5 bases; unmatched junction nucleotides: 7. The germline CDR1 and CDR2 sequences are KGHSH and LQKENI. The CDR3, as DNA: TGTGCCAGCTCACCTTTGGGACAGGGTGTAACTGAAGCTTTCTTT. Amino acids: CASSPLGQGVTEAFF. Full variable domain (rest looked up from reference TRBV18 and TRBJ1-1): NAGVMQNPRHLVRRRGQEARLRCSPMKGHSHVYWYRQLPEEGLKFMVYLQKENIIDESGMPKERFSAEFPKEGPSILRIQQVVRGDSAAYFCASSPLGQGVTEAFFGQGTRLTVV.

The CDR3 nucleotides are TGTGCCTGGAGTACCGGGACAGGGTTTGAAAAACTGTTTTTT. Translation: CAWSTGTGFEKLFF. The rearrangement uses TRBV30 and TRBJ1-4, with TRBD1 matching 9 bases. The CDR3 totals 14 residues. V was pared by 2 bases and J by 7 bases, with 5 bases of the junction left unmatched. Germline CDR1 GTSNPN, CDR2 SVGIG (reference sequence).

A few counts support this clonotype. The V and J genes are TRBV6-1 and TRBJ1-2, with 7 bases that match TRBD1. CDR3 length: 14 amino acids. V was clipped by 2 bases and J by 7 bases; unmatched bases: 7. Germline values: CDR1 MNHNS, CDR2 SASEGT. The CDR3 loop is CASSELTGSSGYTF. In nucleotides, the CDR3 is TGTGCCAGCAGTGAATTGACAGGGAGTAGTGGCTACACCTTC.